The TCR beta chain under discussion was sequenced for a study of identical twins. Study-wide results and caveats: Out-of-frame alpha sequences shared between twins exhibited an excess of low generation probability. For cord blood, abundant beta clonotypes had fewer insertions, unlike memory repertoires, which showed none.

The CDR3 has 16 residues. V lost 7 bases and J lost 0; bases outside the gene matches: 8. Germline lookup yields CDR1 MNHNS and CDR2 SASEGT. TCRdb analysed the 5' RACE reads with MiXCR anew, one entry per CDR3 protein. Of roughly 490,000 distinct CDR3 sequences in the sample, roughly an eighth are singletons; the top ten hold more than 0.8%. About this clonotype: As yet, its antigen is unknown.

The same data also contributed to another study, on yellow fever vaccine responses in identical twins. That study reports: Vaccine T cell responses of twins reportedly seemed partly convergent and partly personalized.

The receptor's source is a woman between 18 and 29 years old in good health. The material sequenced was CD4+ T cells sorted from blood. The V and J genes are TRBV6-1 and TRBJ2-5; 10 bases are a match to TRBD2. DNA for the CDR3: TGTGCCAGCAACGAACAACTAGCGGGAAACCAAGAGACCCAGTACTTC. This translates into CASNEQLAGNQETQYF.